This entry features one T cell receptor beta chain sequence. No antigen is known for it. Donors counted as nominally healthy when sampled, yet unrecorded immune exposures were likely. The sample comes from a study of cytomegalovirus exposure and HLA in healthy donors. Study-wide results and limits: With high specificity and sensitivity, the classifier reportedly diagnosed cytomegalovirus status.

Vbeta (60) and Jbeta (13) primers were used in the PCR. TCRdb's table, derived via immunoSEQ multiplex PCR, lists solely in-frame clones and lacks some. The sample records 70,000 to 95,000 clones, less than 85% being singletons. V gave up 5 bases and J gave up 5 bases; unmatched junction bases: 5. This CDR3 comprises 13 residues. The germline V gene has CDR1 SGHTA and CDR2 FQGNSA. The TCR sequence derives from a man in his thirties or forties in good health and CMV-seropositive. The V call is TRBV7-2, the J call TRBJ1-2; TRBD1 matches at 7 bases. Sequenced input: PBMCs. The CDR3 here is CASSAMGQYGYTF. CDR3 nucleotides: TGTGCCAGCAGCGCCATGGGACAGTATGGCTACACCTTC.